This TCR beta chain comes out of a study of T cell responses to AZD1222 COVID-19 vaccine. Findings and limits, study-wide: Donors in the cohort were predominantly white British and more often female, and clonal diversity was possibly underestimated.

This CDR3 is 14 amino acids long. Trimming pared 1 base from V and 6 bases from J, leaving 11 bases between. The germline V gene encodes CDR1 MGHRA and CDR2 YSYEKL. Note on this clone: Its antigen is still unknown.

Repertoires were generated with immunoSEQ multiplex PCR, while TCRdb's copy carries only in-frame clones and drops some. The table lists around 140,000 clones, about nine tenths of them singletons, with 20% to 25% in the top ten. The TCR was taken from an adult in good health. The material sequenced was peripheral blood, taken on day 0 of AZD1222 vaccination. This chain uses TRBV4-1 with TRBJ2-3; possibly TRBD2 for D (5 bases). The CDR3 DNA sequence: TGCGCCAGCAGCCAAGTAGGAGGTGGGGATACGCAGTATTTT. This codes for CASSQVGGGDTQYF.